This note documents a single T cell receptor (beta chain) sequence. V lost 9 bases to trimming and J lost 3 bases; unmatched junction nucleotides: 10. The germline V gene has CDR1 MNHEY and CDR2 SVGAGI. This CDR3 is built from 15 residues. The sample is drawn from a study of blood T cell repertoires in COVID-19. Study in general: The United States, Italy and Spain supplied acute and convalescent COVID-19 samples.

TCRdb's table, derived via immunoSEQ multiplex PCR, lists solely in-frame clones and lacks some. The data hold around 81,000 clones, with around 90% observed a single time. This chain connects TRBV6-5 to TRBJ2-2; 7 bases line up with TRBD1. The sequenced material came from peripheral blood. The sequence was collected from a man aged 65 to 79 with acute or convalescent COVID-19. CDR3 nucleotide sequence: TGTGCCAGTAAACAGGGGCTTCTACACACCGGGGAGCTGTTTTTT. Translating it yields CASKQGLLHTGELFF.